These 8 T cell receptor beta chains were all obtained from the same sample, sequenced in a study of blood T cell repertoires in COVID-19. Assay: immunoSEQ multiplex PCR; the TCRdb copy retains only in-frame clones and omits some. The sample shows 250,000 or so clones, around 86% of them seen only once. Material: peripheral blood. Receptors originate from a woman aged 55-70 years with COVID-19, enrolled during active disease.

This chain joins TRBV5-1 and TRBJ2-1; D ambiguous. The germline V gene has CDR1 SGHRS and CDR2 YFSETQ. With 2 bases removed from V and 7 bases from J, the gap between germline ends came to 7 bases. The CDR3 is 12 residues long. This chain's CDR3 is CASSLNRNEQFF. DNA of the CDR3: TGCGCCAGCAGCTTAAATCGTAATGAGCAGTTCTTC.

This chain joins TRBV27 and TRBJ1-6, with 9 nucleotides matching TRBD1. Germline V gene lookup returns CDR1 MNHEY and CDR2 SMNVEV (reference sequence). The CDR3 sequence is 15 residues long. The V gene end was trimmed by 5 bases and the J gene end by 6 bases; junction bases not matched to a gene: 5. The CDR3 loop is CASSDRTGVNSPLHF. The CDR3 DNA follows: TGTGCCAGCAGTGACAGGACAGGGGTTAATTCACCCCTCCACTTT.

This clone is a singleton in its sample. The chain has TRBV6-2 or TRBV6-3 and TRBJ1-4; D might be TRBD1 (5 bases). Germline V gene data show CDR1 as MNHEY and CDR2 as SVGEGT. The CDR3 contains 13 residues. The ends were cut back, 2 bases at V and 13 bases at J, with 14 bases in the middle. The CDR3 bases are TGTGCCAGCAGTTACCGTCAGGGCGTGGGACTGTTTTTT. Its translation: CASSYRQGVGLFF.

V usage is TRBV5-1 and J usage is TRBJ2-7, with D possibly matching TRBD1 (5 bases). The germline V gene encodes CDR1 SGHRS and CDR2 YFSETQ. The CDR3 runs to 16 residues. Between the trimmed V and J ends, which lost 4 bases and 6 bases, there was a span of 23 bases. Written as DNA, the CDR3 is TGCGCCAGCAGCCACCCCCGACCGCAGGGAAGGACCGAGCAGTACTTC. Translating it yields CASSHPRPQGRTEQYF.

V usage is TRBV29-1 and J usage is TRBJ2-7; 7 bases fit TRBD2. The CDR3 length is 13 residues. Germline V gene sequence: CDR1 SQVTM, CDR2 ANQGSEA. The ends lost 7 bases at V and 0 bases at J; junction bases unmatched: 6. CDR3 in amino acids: CSATLASSYEQYF. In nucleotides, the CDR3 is TGCAGCGCGACACTAGCGAGCTCCTACGAGCAGTACTTC.

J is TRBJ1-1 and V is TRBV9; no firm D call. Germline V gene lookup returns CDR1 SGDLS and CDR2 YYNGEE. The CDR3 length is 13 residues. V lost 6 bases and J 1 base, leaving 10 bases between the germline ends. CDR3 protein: CASTRGGNTEAFF. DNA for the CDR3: TGTGCCAGCACTCGGGGAGGGAACACTGAAGCTTTCTTT.

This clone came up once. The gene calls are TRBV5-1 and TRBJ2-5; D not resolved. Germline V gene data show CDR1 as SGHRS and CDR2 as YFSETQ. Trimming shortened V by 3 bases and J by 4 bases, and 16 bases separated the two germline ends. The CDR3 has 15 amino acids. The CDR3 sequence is CASSYNTREAETQYF. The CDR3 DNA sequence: TGCGCCAGCAGCTACAACACCCGAGAGGCAGAGACCCAGTACTTC. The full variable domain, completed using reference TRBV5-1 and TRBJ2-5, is KAGVTQTPRYLIKTRGQQVTLSCSPISGHRSVSWYQQTPGQGLQFLFEYFSETQRNKGNFPGRFSGRQFSNSRSEMNVSTLELGDSALYLCASSYNTREAETQYFGPGTRLLVL.

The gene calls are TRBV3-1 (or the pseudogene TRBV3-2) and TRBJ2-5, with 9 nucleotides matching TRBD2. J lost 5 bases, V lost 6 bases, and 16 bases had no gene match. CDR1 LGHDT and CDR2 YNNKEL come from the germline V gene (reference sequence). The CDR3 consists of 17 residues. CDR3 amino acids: CASSSDRSGRFGETQYF. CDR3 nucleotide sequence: TGTGCCAGCAGTTCAGACAGGAGCGGGAGGTTCGGGGAGACCCAGTACTTC.